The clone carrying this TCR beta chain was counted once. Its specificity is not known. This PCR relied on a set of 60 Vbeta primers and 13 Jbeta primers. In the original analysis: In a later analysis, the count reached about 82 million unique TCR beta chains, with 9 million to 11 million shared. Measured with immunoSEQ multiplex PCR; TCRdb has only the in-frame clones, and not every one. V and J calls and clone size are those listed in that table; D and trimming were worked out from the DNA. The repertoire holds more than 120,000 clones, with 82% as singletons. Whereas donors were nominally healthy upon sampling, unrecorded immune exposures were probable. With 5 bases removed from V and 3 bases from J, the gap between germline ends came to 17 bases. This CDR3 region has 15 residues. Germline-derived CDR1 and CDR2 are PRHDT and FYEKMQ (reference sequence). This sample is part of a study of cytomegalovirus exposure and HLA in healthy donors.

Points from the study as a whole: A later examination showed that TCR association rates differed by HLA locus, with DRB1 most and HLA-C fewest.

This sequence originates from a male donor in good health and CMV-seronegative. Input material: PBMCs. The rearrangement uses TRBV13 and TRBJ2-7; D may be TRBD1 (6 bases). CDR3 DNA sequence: TGTGCCAGCAGCCCCCGGGGCCACAGGGACTACGAGCAGTACTTC. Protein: CASSPRGHRDYEQYF.